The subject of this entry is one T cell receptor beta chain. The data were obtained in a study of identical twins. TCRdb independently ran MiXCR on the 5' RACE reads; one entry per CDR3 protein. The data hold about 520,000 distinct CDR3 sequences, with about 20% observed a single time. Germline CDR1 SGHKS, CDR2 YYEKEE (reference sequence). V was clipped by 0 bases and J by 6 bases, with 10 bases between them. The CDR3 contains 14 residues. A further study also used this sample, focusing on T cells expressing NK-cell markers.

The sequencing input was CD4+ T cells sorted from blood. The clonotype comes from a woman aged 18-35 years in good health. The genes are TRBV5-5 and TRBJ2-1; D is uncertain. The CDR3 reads CASSLVEFFNEQFF. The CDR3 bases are TGTGCCAGCAGCTTGGTTGAATTCTTCAATGAGCAGTTCTTC.